The 8 T cell receptor beta chains given below trace back to one sample, sequenced in a study of CD8 T cells in ankylosing spondylitis. TCRdb itself ran the 5' RACE reads through MiXCR, one entry per CDR3 protein. The table shows around 250,000 distinct CDR3 sequences, with approximately 20% occurring only once. Sequenced: blood, either unsorted or a sorted T cell fraction (not recorded which). The receptor source for this set is a male donor with ankylosing spondylitis or in good health (not recorded which).

The chain combines TRBV10-3 with TRBJ2-7, with a weak D call TRBD2 (6 bases). The germline V and J ends were trimmed by 8 bases and 2 bases, with 13 bases remaining between them. Looked up from germline, CDR1 is ENHRY and CDR2 is SYGVKD. The CDR3 covers 13 residues. The CDR3 region has the DNA TGTGCCATCGGGGCGGGACGTCCCTACGAGCAGTACTTC. Translated, it gives CAIGAGRPYEQYF.

This rearrangement joins TRBV20-1 to TRBJ2-7; 9 positions agree with TRBD1. With V trimmed by 4 bases and J by 4 bases, 8 bases remained unmatched. There are 14 residues in the CDR3. The germline V gene has CDR1 DFQATT and CDR2 SNEGSKA (reference sequence). CDR3 loop: CSAIHTGTGYEQYF. Here the CDR3 DNA reads TGCAGTGCTATCCACACCGGGACAGGGTACGAGCAGTACTTC.

V is TRBV6-1 and J is TRBJ2-1; TRBD1 is a possible D gene (6 bases). The CDR3 consists of 15 residues. The ends were cut back, 10 bases at V and 3 bases at J, with 19 bases in the middle. Germline V lookup: CDR1 MNHNS, CDR2 SASEGT. DNA of the CDR3: TGTGCCACCCAAGTGCGGACAGTAGTCTACAATGAGCAGTTCTTC. Translated, it gives CATQVRTVVYNEQFF.

The rearrangement uses TRBV12-3 or TRBV12-4 and TRBJ2-1, with 7 bases matching TRBD2. V dropped 11 bases and J dropped 9; count of bases not matched to a gene: 7. The CDR3 runs 11 residues. The CDR3 loop reads CAGGGLGEQFF. The CDR3 coding sequence is TGTGCCGGGGGGGGACTCGGTGAGCAGTTCTTC.

The chain recombines TRBV21-1 with TRBJ2-3; the table names TRBD1, a call not compared with the DNA. TRBV21-1 is marked as a pseudogene. This CDR3 comprises 16 residues. The CDR3 loop reads CASSPAPGQSTDTQYF. For the CDR3, the DNA is TGTGCCAGCAGCCCGGCCCCTGGCCAGAGCACAGATACGCAGTATTTT.

The J gene is TRBJ2-7, the V gene TRBV12-3 or TRBV12-4; D is unclear. V was clipped by 4 bases and J by 2 bases, with 9 bases between them. CDR3 length equals 13 residues. CDR3 loop: CASSSSSTYEQYF. The CDR3 DNA reads as TGTGCCAGCAGTTCAAGCTCAACCTACGAGCAGTACTTC.

The chain couples TRBV20-1 to TRBJ2-3, with D tentatively TRBD2 (6 bases). CDR3 length equals 17 residues. CDR1 DFQATT and CDR2 SNEGSKA come from the germline V gene (reference sequence). V was shortened by 0 bases and J by 1 base, with 17 bases between the two germline ends. In DNA, the CDR3 is TGCAGTGCTAGAGAAACGAGCGGGTCCCTTGGCACAGATACGCAGTATTTT. It codes for CSARETSGSLGTDTQYF.

This clonotype was recorded at least ten times. The V gene is TRBV25-1, the J gene TRBJ2-1; the D gene could be TRBD1 or TRBD2 (5 bases each). The CDR3 is 12 amino acids. Deletions cut 6 bases from V and 9 bases from J, with 12 bases between. Germline CDR1 and CDR2: MGHDK and SYGVNS. The CDR3 region has the DNA TGTGCCAGCAGCGTAGGGACGATTGAGCAGTTCTTC. As protein: CASSVGTIEQFF.